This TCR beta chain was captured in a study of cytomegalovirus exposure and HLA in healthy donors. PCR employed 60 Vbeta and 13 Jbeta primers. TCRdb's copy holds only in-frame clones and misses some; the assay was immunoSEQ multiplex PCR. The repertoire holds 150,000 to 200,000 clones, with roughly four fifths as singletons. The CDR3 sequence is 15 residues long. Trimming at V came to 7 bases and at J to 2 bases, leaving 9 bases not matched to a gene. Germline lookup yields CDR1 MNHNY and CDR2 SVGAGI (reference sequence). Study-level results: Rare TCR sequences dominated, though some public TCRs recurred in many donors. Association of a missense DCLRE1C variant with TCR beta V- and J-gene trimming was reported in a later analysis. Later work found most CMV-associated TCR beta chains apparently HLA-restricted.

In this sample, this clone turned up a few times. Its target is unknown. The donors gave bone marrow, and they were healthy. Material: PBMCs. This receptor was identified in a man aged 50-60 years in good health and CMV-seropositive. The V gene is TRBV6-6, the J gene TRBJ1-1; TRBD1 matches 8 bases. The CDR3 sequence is CASNLGQGLNTEAFF. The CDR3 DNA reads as TGTGCCAGCAACCTTGGACAGGGCCTAAACACTGAAGCTTTCTTT.